Listed below are T cell receptor beta chains from one sample, sequenced in a study of blood T cell repertoires in COVID-19. Profiling relied on immunoSEQ multiplex PCR, and the TCRdb table lists in-frame clones only, not all of them. The repertoire holds about 260,000 clones, with around nine tenths as singletons. Material: peripheral blood. These receptors originate from a woman in her 30s with COVID-19, enrolled during active disease. Each CDR3 is given with its conserved first and last residue. The D gene is left open where the match is weak. Clone size, where shown, is once, few, many, or a class for clones that have expanded.

j_call clone_size d_call v_call cdr3_nt cdr3_aa
TRBJ2-3 - - TRBV28 TGTGCCAGCAGTCCCGGGTCCCGAGGGCTAGATACGCAGTATTTT CASSPGSRGLDTQYF
TRBJ1-3 - - TRBV30 TGTGCCTGGGACTCTAGCTCTGGAAACACCATATATTTT CAWDSSSGNTIYF
TRBJ1-1 - - TRBV11-1 TGTGCCAGCAGCTTAGAACGGGGGACTGAAGCTTTCTTT CASSLERGTEAFF
TRBJ2-3 - TRBD2 TRBV7-3 TGTGCCAGCAGCTTAGTAGCGGGAAACACAGATACGCAGTATTTT CASSLVAGNTDTQYF
TRBJ2-2 - - TRBV19 TGTGCCAGTATCACACGCCGGGGAGGCACCGGGGAGCTGTTTTTT CASITRRGGTGELFF
TRBJ2-7 - TRBD2 TRBV6-5 TGTGCCAGCAGTTCTGTGCGGGAGTTTGGCGAGCAGTACTTC CASSSVREFGEQYF
TRBJ2-7 - TRBD1 TRBV2 TGTGCCAGCAGTGCCGCGGGACAGGGAACCTACGAGCAGTACTTC CASSAAGQGTYEQYF
TRBJ2-2 - TRBD1 TRBV5-1 TGCGCCAGCCGGGACAGGGAAACCGGGGAGCTGTTTTTT CASRDRETGELFF
TRBJ1-2 - - TRBV4-3 TGCGCCAGCAGCCAAGATCCAGGGGAAGCCTATGGCTACACCTTC CASSQDPGEAYGYTF
TRBJ1-3 - - TRBV25-1 TGTGCCAGCAGTGCGGGGATCTCTGGAAACACCATATATTTT CASSAGISGNTIYF
TRBJ1-2 - - TRBV6-2/TRBV6-3 TGTGCCAGCAGCGAGGGCGGGGACTATGGCTACACCTTC CASSEGGDYGYTF
TRBJ2-7 - TRBD1 TRBV18 TGTGCCAGCTCACCAATCTCCGAGACAGGGGGTAACGAGCAGTACTTC CASSPISETGGNEQYF
TRBJ1-2 - - TRBV7-2 TGTGCCAGCAGCTTTCGACAGGATGGCCCCTATGGCTACACCTTC CASSFRQDGPYGYTF
TRBJ2-1 - TRBD1 TRBV6-1 TGTGCCAGCAGTGAAATAGGACAGGGGACGTCCTACAATGAGCAGTTCTTC CASSEIGQGTSYNEQFF
TRBJ2-5 - - TRBV3-1/TRBV3-2 TGTGCCAGCAGCTCTTACCTGACAGGAAAAGAGACCCAGTACTTC CASSSYLTGKETQYF
TRBJ1-2 - TRBD1 TRBV2 TGTGCCAGCAGTGCAAACAGGGGGAACTATGGCTACACCTTC CASSANRGNYGYTF
TRBJ2-1 once - TRBV14 TGTGCCAGCAGCCACTTAACGGATGAGCAGTTCTTC CASSHLTDEQFF
TRBJ1-4 - TRBD1 TRBV19 TGTGCCAGTAGTGTGGACAGGGGGAATGAAAAACTGTTTTTT CASSVDRGNEKLFF
TRBJ1-3 - TRBD1 TRBV6-8 TGTGCCAGCAGTAGGACAGGGCTGAACACCATATATTTT CASSRTGLNTIYF
TRBJ1-6 few - TRBV30 TGTGCCTGGAGTAAGGGACTTAATAATTCACCCCTCCACTTT CAWSKGLNNSPLHF
TRBJ1-6 - TRBD1 TRBV18 TGTGCCAGCCAGGGGGCGAGTGATTCACCCCTCCACTTT CASQGASDSPLHF
TRBJ2-7 - - TRBV7-8 TGTGCCAGCAGCCCAGAACTAGCAGGAGGGTCCTACGAGCAGTACTTC CASSPELAGGSYEQYF
TRBJ1-4 - - TRBV6-5 TGTGCCAGCAGTTACTCGAGGGCACAGGAAAAACTGTTTTTT CASSYSRAQEKLFF
TRBJ2-1 - - TRBV27 TGTGCCAGCACCCTGAGGCGGGCGCCCTACAATGAGCAGTTCTTC CASTLRRAPYNEQFF
TRBJ2-7 - - TRBV19 TGTGCCAGTAATCAGGCGCACGGCGAGCAGTACTTC CASNQAHGEQYF
TRBJ2-1 - TRBD2 TRBV9 TGTGCCAGCACCTATCTACCGGGACTAGCGGACAATGAGCAGTTCTTC CASTYLPGLADNEQFF
TRBJ1-3 - TRBD1 TRBV2 TGTGCCACCGGGAGGACAGGGTCCGGAAACACCATATATTTT CATGRTGSGNTIYF
TRBJ2-1 - - TRBV6-5 TGTGCCAGCAGTTACTCAGCGGGCGCCTACAATGAGCAGTTCTTC CASSYSAGAYNEQFF
TRBJ1-1 - - TRBV7-3 TGTGCCAGCAGCCCCTACCGGGCGGGGGTCGCGACTGAAGCTTTCTTT CASSPYRAGVATEAFF
TRBJ2-7 - - TRBV27 TGTGCCAGCAGTTTCAGGCCAGACCTCTCCTACGAGCAGTACTTC CASSFRPDLSYEQYF
TRBJ2-7 once TRBD1 TRBV10-3 TGTGCCAACTCACCGGGACAGGGGGCTTACGAGCAGTACTTC CANSPGQGAYEQYF
TRBJ1-4 - TRBD1 TRBV7-9 TGTGCCAGCAGCTTAGGGGGGACAGCAACTAATGAAAAACTGTTTTTT CASSLGGTATNEKLFF
TRBJ1-6 - - TRBV5-1 TGCGCCAGCAGCTTGGCGGGGGGGAATTCACCCCTCCACTTT CASSLAGGNSPLHF
TRBJ2-3 - TRBD2 TRBV30 TGTGCCTGGAGTCCAACGGGAGGGGCCGATACGCAGTATTTT CAWSPTGGADTQYF
TRBJ1-1 - TRBD1 TRBV30 TGTGCCTGGAGTGTACGGGCAGGGGGAAACACTGAAGCTTTCTTT CAWSVRAGGNTEAFF
TRBJ1-1 - - TRBV12-3/TRBV12-4 TGTGCCAGCAGCCTCCTCAGGGGAGCTTTCTTT CASSLLRGAFF
TRBJ2-5 - - TRBV2 TGTGCCAGCAGAGCAGGGGAGACCCAGTACTTC CASRAGETQYF
TRBJ2-2 - - TRBV12-1 TGTGCCAGCAGTCTCACTAGCGGGAGAACCGGGGAGCTGTTTTTT CASSLTSGRTGELFF
TRBJ2-5 - TRBD2 TRBV6-6 TGTGCCAGCAGTTACCCTAGCGGGAGGGTGGAGACCCAGTACTTC CASSYPSGRVETQYF
TRBJ1-2 - TRBD1 TRBV24-1 TGTGCCACCAGGGGGGACAGCAACTATGGCTACACCTTC CATRGDSNYGYTF
TRBJ1-1 - - TRBV6-1 TGTGCCAGCAGTGAATTCTCCGGGGGTAGGACTGAAGCTTTCTTT CASSEFSGGRTEAFF
TRBJ1-1 - TRBD1 TRBV5-8 TGTGCCAGCAGCTCGGACAGGGGGCTGACTGAAGCTTTCTTT CASSSDRGLTEAFF
TRBJ1-2 - - TRBV28 TGTGCCAGCAGTTTCTTGACCTGGAGCGGCTACACCTTC CASSFLTWSGYTF
TRBJ2-1 - TRBD2 TRBV6-2/TRBV6-3 TGTGCCAGCAGTGACCTGGGACTAGCGGGAGATGAGCAGTTCTTC CASSDLGLAGDEQFF
TRBJ1-1 - - TRBV3-1/TRBV3-2 TGTGCCAGCAGCCAGCGGACAGTAAGGATCGGCACTGAAGCTTTCTTT CASSQRTVRIGTEAFF
TRBJ2-1 - - TRBV7-2 TGTGCCAGCAGCTTAGCCCAGCGGCCTGGGTTCTTC CASSLAQRPGFF